What follows is one T cell receptor beta chain and its context. The antigen is not known. This specimen belongs to a study of human T cells and chemical hapten exposure. Whole-study results and caveats: Those TCRs sitting above 1 in 1000 frequency stayed the same with DPC sensitization. Significantly more large CDR3 similarity clusters arose among expanded TCRs than among controls.

Noted time point: pre-sensitization, week 0. As for treatment: therapeutic diphenylcyclopropenone sensitization with weekly scalp DPC. In the original analysis: Between 23,224 and 690,600 TCRs appeared in each sample, and the median stood at 95,638. Each CDR3 protein gets one entry after TCRdb re-called the RACE reads with MiXCR. The V and J calls reflect TCRdb's pipeline rather than the authors' work. The table lists 250,000 or so distinct CDR3 sequences, about 9% of them singletons. The TCR comes from a woman aged 40-49 years with alopecia areata. Some clones in this sample may be carry-over from other donors' samples. The source material was whole blood, sampled in connection with sensitization to the hapten diphenylcyclopropenone (DPC).

CDR3: CSARDGPGRAEAFF. Here the CDR3 DNA reads TGCAGTGCTAGAGATGGGCCGGGGAGGGCTGAAGCTTTCTTT. The rearrangement uses TRBV20-1 and TRBJ1-1; D remains ambiguous. Trimming removed 0 bases at V and 6 bases at J, with 14 bases between. Germline assignment: CDR1 DFQATT and CDR2 SNEGSKA (reference sequence). This CDR3 has 14 amino acids.